The 11 T cell receptor beta chains below come from one sample, sequenced in a study of vaccination effects on CD4 cells after COVID-19. The antigens of these receptors remain unknown. Viral peptide pools were used in the ViraFEST assay to expand antigen-specific CD4+ T cells, and sequencing came afterward. Upon completion of 10 days in culture, CD4+ T cells were isolated. Nucleocapsid antibodies stayed negative before and after vaccination, showing no earlier SARS-CoV-2 infection. Data came from immunoSEQ multiplex PCR; TCRdb stores just in-frame clones and leaves some out. The table shows tens of thousands of clones, with approximately 72% occurring only once. The sample consisted of CD4+ T cells from PBMCs cultured with HCoV-NL63 spike peptides, taken before COVID-19 vaccination. The origin of the receptors is a human donor who received a COVID-19 vaccine.

The V gene is TRBV6-5, the J gene TRBJ1-5; no clear D. The germline gives CDR1 MNHEY, CDR2 SVGAGI. The CDR3 is 15 amino acids. The V end was cut by 6 bases, the J end by 2 bases, with 14 bases between. The CDR3 DNA reads TGTGCCAGCAGCCCGTCGGACGGCCGCAATCAGCCCCAGCATTTT. Its protein is CASSPSDGRNQPQHF.

This clone was seen just once. V usage is TRBV6-2 or TRBV6-3 and J usage is TRBJ2-7; TRBD2 aligns across 9 bases. From germline, CDR1 is MNHEY and CDR2 SVGEGT. The CDR3 totals 15 residues. V dropped 6 bases and J dropped 1; count of bases not matched to a gene: 7. In nucleotides, the CDR3 is TGTGCCAGCAGCCTAACGGGACTAGCTTCCTACGAGCAGTACTTC. Its protein is CASSLTGLASYEQYF.

The chain has TRBV5-1 and TRBJ1-1, with 8 nucleotides matching TRBD1. Per the germline V gene, CDR1 is SGHRS and CDR2 is YFSETQ. Trimming cost V 3 bases and J 6 bases; bases outside gene matches: 4. The CDR3 covers 13 residues. The CDR3 region has the DNA TGCGCCAGCAGCTCGGACAGGGTATCTGAAGCTTTCTTT. Translating it yields CASSSDRVSEAFF.

This chain connects TRBV13 to TRBJ1-2; TRBD1 agrees at 8 bases. Germline lookup yields CDR1 PRHDT and CDR2 FYEKMQ (reference sequence). V trimming: 4 bases; J trimming: 4 bases; junction bases outside the gene matches: 8. The CDR3 consists of 15 residues. Here the CDR3 reads CASSSGTGLGYGYTF. Written as DNA, the CDR3 is TGTGCCAGCAGCTCCGGGACAGGTTTGGGCTATGGCTACACCTTC.

The chain joins TRBV5-8 to TRBJ2-5; D unclear. This CDR3 region has 13 residues. The V end was cut by 1 base, the J end by 7 bases, with 11 bases between. The germline V gene encodes CDR1 SGHTS and CDR2 YDEGEE. CDR3 sequence: CASSLSGSGTQYF. CDR3 DNA sequence: TGTGCCAGCAGCTTGTCTGGGTCGGGGACCCAGTACTTC.

J is TRBJ1-2 and V is TRBV3-1 (or the pseudogene TRBV3-2); unclear D gene. The CDR3 runs to 13 residues. CDR1 is LGHDT and CDR2 is YNNKEL in the germline V gene (reference sequence). The ends were cut back, 3 bases at V and 4 bases at J, with 9 bases in the middle. The CDR3 DNA reads TGTGCCAGCAGCCAGGGGAACATCTATGGCTACACCTTC. Amino acids: CASSQGNIYGYTF.

The chain is built from TRBV6-5 and TRBJ2-6; TRBD1 might be the D (5 bases). Trimming removed 1 base at V and 2 bases at J, with 6 bases between. The CDR3 spans 15 residues. Germline loops: CDR1 MNHEY, CDR2 SVGAGI. The CDR3 sequence: CASSYWGTGANVLTF. CDR3 in DNA: TGTGCCAGCAGTTACTGGGGCACTGGGGCCAACGTCCTGACTTTC.

This clone was seen a handful of times. The rearrangement links TRBV11-2 to TRBJ1-1; D perhaps matches TRBD1 (5 bases). Germline V CDR1 and CDR2: SGHAT, FQNNGV. Trimming cost V 3 bases and J 4 bases, with 6 bases left between them. The CDR3 runs to 12 residues. The CDR3 spells CASSFGTTEAFF. CDR3 coding DNA: TGTGCCAGCAGCTTTGGGACCACTGAAGCTTTCTTT.

This clone was seen more than once but under ten times. The V call is TRBV29-1, the J call TRBJ2-7, with 8 bases aligning to TRBD2. The CDR3 extends over 13 amino acids. Trimming took 5 bases from V and 1 from J; bases not matched to a gene: 4. Germline V gene data show CDR1 as SQVTM and CDR2 as ANQGSEA. The CDR3 DNA follows: TGCAGCGTTCACCCTAGCGGGTCCTACGAGCAGTACTTC. Protein sequence: CSVHPSGSYEQYF.

The chain links TRBV6-1 to TRBJ1-2, with 7 bases matching TRBD1. The CDR3 consists of 15 residues. Germline trimming cut 2 bases from V and 8 bases from J; bases unmatched to any gene: 11. In germline, CDR1 is MNHNS, CDR2 SASEGT. The CDR3 is CASSESPSGGSGYTF. CDR3 DNA: TGTGCCAGCAGTGAATCCCCGTCAGGGGGGTCCGGCTACACCTTC.

V and J are TRBV6-4 and TRBJ1-4, with TRBD1 identical over 7 bases. Germline V gene data show CDR1 as MRHNA and CDR2 as SNTAGT. Losses at the gene ends were 2 bases for V and 8 bases for J; bases not matched to a gene: 5. The CDR3 is made up of 14 amino acids. The CDR3 here is CASSDGQGGEKLFF. The CDR3 DNA reads TGTGCCAGCAGTGACGGCCAGGGGGGGGAAAAACTGTTTTTT.